This TCR beta chain is drawn from a study of T cell responses to AZD1222 COVID-19 vaccine. Notes on the study in general: Only six people who got AZD1222 tested seropositive at baseline. The CD4 TCRs associated with vaccination extended across spike and predominated at 160-218 and 743-854.

From germline, CDR1 is LGHDT and CDR2 YNNKEL (reference sequence). This CDR3 has 19 amino acids. V lost 4 bases and J 2 bases, leaving 25 bases between the germline ends. Method: immunoSEQ multiplex PCR; TCRdb's copy keeps in-frame clones and lacks some. The profile shows approximately 130,000 clones, roughly 86% of them singletons. In regard to this clone: Its antigen is still unknown.

The gene calls are TRBV3-1 (or the pseudogene TRBV3-2) and TRBJ2-3; possibly TRBD1 for D (6 bases). This sequence was found in an adult who received the AZD1222 COVID-19 vaccine. This specimen consisted of peripheral blood, obtained 28 days after the second AZD1222 dose. The CDR3 spells CASSPLFRGTPRNTDTQYF. Written as DNA, the CDR3 is TGTGCCAGCAGCCCCCTCTTTAGGGGGACCCCGAGGAACACAGATACGCAGTATTTT.